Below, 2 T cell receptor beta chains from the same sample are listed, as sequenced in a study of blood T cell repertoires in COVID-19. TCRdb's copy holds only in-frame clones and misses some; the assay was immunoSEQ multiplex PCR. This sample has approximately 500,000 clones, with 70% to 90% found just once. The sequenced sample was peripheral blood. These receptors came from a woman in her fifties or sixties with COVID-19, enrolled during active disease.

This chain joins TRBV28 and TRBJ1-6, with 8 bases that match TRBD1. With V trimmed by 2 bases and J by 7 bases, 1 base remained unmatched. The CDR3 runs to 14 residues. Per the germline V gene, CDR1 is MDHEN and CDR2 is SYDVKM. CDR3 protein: CASSLGTGNSPLHF. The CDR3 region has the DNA TGTGCCAGCAGTTTAGGGACAGGCAATTCACCCCTCCACTTT.

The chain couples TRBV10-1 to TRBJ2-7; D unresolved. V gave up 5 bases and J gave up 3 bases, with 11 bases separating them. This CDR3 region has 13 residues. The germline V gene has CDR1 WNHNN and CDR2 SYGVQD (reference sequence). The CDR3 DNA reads TGCGCCAGCAGTTATGAGCCCGGCTACGAGCAGTACTTC. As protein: CASSYEPGYEQYF.